This TCR beta chain appears in the sequencing data of a study of shared clonotypes between healthy human individuals. Repertoires were generated with immunoSEQ multiplex PCR, while TCRdb's copy carries only in-frame clones and drops some. The sample carries 2 million to 2.5 million clones, approximately 94% recorded once. This CDR3 is 12 amino acids long. CDR1 and CDR2 from the germline V gene are SQVTM and ANQGSEA. The V end lost 7 bases, the J end lost 0 bases, and 8 bases lay between the germline ends. The gene calls are TRBV29-1 and TRBJ2-3; D gene uncertain. The sequence derives from a man younger than 30 in good health. Sequencing was carried out using naive CD4+ T cells sorted from blood. Indicated subset: CD45RA+ positively selected. The CDR3 loop reads CSGRVSTDTQYF. The CDR3 DNA sequence: TGCAGCGGTCGAGTTAGCACAGATACGCAGTATTTT.